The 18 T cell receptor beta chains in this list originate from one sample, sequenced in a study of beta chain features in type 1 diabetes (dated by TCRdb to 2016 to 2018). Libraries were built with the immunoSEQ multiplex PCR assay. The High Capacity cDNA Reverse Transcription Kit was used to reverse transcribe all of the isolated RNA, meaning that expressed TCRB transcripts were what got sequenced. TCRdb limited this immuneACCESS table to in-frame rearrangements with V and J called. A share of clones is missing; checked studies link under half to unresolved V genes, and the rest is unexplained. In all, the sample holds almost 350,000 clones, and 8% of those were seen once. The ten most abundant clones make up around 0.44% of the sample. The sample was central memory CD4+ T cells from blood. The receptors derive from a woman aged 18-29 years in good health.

The CDR3 sequence: CASSQSWTGRETQYF. In DNA, the CDR3 is TGCGCCAGCAGCCAATCATGGACAGGGAGAGAGACCCAGTACTTC. This sequence joins TRBV4-3 and TRBJ2-5, with TRBD1 matching 8 bases. The CDR3 totals 15 residues. The ends lost 2 bases at V and 4 bases at J; junction bases unmatched: 6. Germline V gives CDR1 LGHNA, CDR2 YSLEER.

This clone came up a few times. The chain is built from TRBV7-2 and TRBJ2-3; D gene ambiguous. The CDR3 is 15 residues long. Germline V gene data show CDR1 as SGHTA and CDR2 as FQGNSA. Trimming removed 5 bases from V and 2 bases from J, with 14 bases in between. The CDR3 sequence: CASSMGLITTDTQYF. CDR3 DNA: TGTGCCAGCAGCATGGGGTTAATTACCACAGATACGCAGTATTTT.

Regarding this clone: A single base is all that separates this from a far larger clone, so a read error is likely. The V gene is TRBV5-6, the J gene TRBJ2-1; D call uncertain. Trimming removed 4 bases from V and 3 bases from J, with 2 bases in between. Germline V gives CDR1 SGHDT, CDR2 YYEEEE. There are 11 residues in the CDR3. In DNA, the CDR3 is TGTGCCAGCAGCCTCTACAATGAGCAGTTCTTC. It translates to CASSLYNEQFF. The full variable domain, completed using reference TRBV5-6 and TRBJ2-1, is DAGVTQSPTHLIKTRGQQVTLRCSPKSGHDTVSWYQQALGQGPQFIFQYYEEEERQRGNFPDRFSGHQFPNYSSELNVNALLLGDSALYLCASSLYNEQFFGPGTRLTVL.

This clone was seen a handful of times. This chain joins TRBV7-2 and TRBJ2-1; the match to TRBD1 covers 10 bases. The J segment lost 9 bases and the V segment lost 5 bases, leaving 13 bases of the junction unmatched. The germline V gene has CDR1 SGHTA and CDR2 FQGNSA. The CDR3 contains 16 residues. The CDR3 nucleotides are TGTGCCAGCAGCCCACGACCGGGACAGGGGTTCGGTGAGCAGTTCTTC. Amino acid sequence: CASSPRPGQGFGEQFF.

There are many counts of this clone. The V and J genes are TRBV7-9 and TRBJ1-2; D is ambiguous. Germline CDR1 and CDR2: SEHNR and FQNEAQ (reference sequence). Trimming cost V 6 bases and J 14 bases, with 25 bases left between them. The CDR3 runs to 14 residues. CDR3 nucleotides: TGTGCCAGCAGTCACCAGGATCGGCCTTTTACATCTACCTTC. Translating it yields CASSHQDRPFTSTF. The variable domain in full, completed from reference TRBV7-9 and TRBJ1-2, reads DTGVSQNPRHKITKRGQNVTFRCDPISEHNRLYWYRQTLGQGPEFLTYFQNEAQLEKSRLLSDRFSAERPKGSFSTLEIQRTEQGDSAMYLCASSHQDRPFTSTFGSGTRLTVV.

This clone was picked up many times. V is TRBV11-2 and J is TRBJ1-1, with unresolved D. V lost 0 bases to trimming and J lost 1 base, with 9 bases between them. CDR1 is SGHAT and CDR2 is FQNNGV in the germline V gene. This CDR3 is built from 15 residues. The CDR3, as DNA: TGTGCCAGCAGCTTAGATATGGCATGGAACACTGAAGCTTTCTTT. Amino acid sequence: CASSLDMAWNTEAFF.

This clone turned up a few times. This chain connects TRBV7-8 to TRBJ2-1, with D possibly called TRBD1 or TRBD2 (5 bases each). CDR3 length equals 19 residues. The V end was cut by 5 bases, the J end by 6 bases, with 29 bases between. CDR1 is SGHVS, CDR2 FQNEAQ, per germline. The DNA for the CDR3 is TGTGCCAGCAGCCGCAGGACCACTTCGGGGCGTAGTGGGTTCAATGAGCAGTTCTTC. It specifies CASSRRTTSGRSGFNEQFF.

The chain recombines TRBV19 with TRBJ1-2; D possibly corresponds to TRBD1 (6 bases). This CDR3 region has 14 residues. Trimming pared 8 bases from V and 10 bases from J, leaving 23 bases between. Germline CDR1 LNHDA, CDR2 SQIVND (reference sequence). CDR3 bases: TGTGCCAGTGGCCACACAGGGAGGCGGTTTGACTACACCTTC. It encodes CASGHTGRRFDYTF. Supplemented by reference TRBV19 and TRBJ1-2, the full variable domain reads DGGITQSPKYLFRKEGQNVTLSCEQNLNHDAMYWYRQDPGQGLRLIYYSQIVNDFQKGDIAEGYSVSREKKESFPLTVTSAQKNPTAFYLCASGHTGRRFDYTFGSGTRLTVV.

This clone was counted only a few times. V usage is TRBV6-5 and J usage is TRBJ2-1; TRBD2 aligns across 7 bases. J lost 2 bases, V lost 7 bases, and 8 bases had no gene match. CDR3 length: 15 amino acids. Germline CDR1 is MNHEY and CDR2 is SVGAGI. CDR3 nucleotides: TGTGCCAGCAATCGGGCGGGAGCGCCCTACAATGAGCAGTTCTTC. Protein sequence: CASNRAGAPYNEQFF.

CDR3 nucleotides: TGTGCCAGCAGCTTGTCCTCGGGAGGGCGCGGCGAGACCCAGTACTTC. Translation: CASSLSSGGRGETQYF. The genes are TRBV5-4 and TRBJ2-5, with TRBD2 matching 8 bases. The CDR3 is 16 amino acids. The germline CDR1 and CDR2 sequences are SGHNT and YYREEE (reference sequence). Trimming removed 1 base from V and 5 bases from J; junction bases left unmatched: 10.

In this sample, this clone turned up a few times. The DNA for the CDR3 is TGTGCCAGCAGCCCCCAGTACGCGGGAGTCGGGACGAACACCGGGGAGCTGTTTTTT. It yields the protein CASSPQYAGVGTNTGELFF. V is TRBV4-2 and J is TRBJ2-2; 7 bases are a match to TRBD2. Germline V CDR1 and CDR2: LGHNA, YNFKEQ. The CDR3 is 19 residues long. The V gene end was trimmed by 4 bases and the J gene end by 0 bases; junction bases not matched to a gene: 14.

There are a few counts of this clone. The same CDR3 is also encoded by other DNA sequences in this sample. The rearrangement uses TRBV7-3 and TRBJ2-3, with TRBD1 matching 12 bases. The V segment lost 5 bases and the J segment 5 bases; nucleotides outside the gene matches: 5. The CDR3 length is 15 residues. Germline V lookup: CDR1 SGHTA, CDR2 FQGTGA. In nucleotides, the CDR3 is TGTGCCAGCAGCCCGGGACAGGGGGCAGGAGATACGCAGTATTTT. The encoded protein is CASSPGQGAGDTQYF.

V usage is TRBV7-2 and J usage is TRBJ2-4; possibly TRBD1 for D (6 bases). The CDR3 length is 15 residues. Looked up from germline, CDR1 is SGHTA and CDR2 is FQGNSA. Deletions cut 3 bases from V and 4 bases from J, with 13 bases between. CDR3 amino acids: CASSLRTVRKNIQYF. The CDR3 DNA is TGTGCCAGCAGCTTGCGGACAGTAAGGAAAAACATTCAGTACTTC.

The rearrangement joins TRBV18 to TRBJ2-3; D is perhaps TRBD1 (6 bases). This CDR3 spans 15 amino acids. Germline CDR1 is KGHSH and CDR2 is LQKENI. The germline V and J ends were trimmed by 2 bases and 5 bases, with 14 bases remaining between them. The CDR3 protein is CASSPWGRGGDTQYF. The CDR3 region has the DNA TGTGCCAGCTCACCATGGGGCCGAGGGGGAGATACGCAGTATTTT.

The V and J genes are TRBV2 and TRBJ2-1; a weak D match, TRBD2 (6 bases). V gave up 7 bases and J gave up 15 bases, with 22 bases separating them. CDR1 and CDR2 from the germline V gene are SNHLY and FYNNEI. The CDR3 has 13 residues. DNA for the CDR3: TGTGCCAGCACTTCTGGGACTTTCCCCGGCACGTTCTTC. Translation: CASTSGTFPGTFF. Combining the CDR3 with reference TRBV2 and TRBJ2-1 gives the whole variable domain EPEVTQTPSHQVTQMGQEVILRCVPISNHLYFYWYRQILGQKVEFLVSFYNNEISEKSEIFDDQFSVERPDGSNFTLKIRSTKLEDSAMYFCASTSGTFPGTFFGPGTRLTVL.

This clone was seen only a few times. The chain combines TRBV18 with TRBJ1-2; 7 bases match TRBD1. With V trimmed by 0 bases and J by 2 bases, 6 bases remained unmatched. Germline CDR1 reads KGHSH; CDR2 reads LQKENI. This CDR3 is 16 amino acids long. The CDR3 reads CASSPPSLRGNYGYTF. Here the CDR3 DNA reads TGTGCCAGCTCACCACCCTCTCTCAGGGGGAACTATGGCTACACCTTC.

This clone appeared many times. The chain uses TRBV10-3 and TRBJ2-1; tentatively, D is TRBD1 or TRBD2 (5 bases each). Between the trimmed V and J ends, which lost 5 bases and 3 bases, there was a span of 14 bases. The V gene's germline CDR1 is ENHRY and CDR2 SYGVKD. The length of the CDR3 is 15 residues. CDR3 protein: CAISSRDPSYNEQFF. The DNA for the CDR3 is TGTGCCATCAGTTCACGGGACCCGAGCTACAATGAGCAGTTCTTC.

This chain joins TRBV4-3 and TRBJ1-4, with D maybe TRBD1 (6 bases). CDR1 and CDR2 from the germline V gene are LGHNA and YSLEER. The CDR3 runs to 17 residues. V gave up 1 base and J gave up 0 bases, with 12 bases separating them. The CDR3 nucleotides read TGCGCCAGCAGCCAAGTTTACGGGGGCTCAACTAATGAAAAACTGTTTTTT. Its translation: CASSQVYGGSTNEKLFF.